This T cell receptor (beta chain) was recorded in a study of blood T cell repertoires in COVID-19. Study-level background: T cells, B-cell-depleted T cells, or PBMCs provided the cDNA or gDNA that served as material.

Libraries were prepared by immunoSEQ multiplex PCR; TCRdb keeps only in-frame clonotypes and omits some of them. This sample has approximately 350,000 clones; about nine tenths occur once, and the top ten carry about 7%. Seattle's enrolled individuals joined amid active infection and were then monitored longitudinally. This CDR3 is built from 15 residues. V was cut by 4 bases and J by 1 base, with 12 bases left in between. CDR1 is ENHRY and CDR2 is SYGVKD in the germline V gene. V usage is TRBV10-3 and J usage is TRBJ2-3; TRBD1 is a possible D gene (6 bases). Material for sequencing was peripheral blood. The receptor comes from a woman aged 70 to 79 with COVID-19, enrolled during active disease. The CDR3 bases are TGTGCCATCAGTGGAGGGGGAGAAGGCACAGATACGCAGTATTTT. It translates to CAISGGGEGTDTQYF.